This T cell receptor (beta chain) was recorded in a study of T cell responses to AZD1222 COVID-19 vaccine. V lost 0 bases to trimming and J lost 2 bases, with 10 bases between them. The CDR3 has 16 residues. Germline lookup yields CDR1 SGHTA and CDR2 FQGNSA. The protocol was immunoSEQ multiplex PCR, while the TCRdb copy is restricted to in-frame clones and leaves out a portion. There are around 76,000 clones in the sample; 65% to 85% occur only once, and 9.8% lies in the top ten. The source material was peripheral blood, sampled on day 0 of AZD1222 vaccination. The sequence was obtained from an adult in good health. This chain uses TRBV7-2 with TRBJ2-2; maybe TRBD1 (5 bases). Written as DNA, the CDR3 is TGTGCCAGCAGCTTAGCGGGGCAGGGAAACACCGGGGAGCTGTTTTTT. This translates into CASSLAGQGNTGELFF. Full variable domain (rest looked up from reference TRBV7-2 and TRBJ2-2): GAGVSQSPSNKVTEKGKDVELRCDPISGHTALYWYRQSLGQGLEFLIYFQGNSAPDKSGLPSDRFSAERTGGSVSTLTIQRTQQEDSAVYLCASSLAGQGNTGELFFGEGSRLTVL.